What follows are 11 T cell receptor beta chains derived from one specimen sequenced in a study of CD8+CD57+ T cells in acquired aplastic anemia. Profiles of TCR beta VDJ and CDR3 were generated from a genomic DNA template. A single record per CDR3 protein comes from TCRdb applying MiXCR to the reads. The data show about 160,000 distinct CDR3 sequences, around 40% seen once. The sample comprised sorted CD4+, CD8+, or CD8+CD57+ T cells (not recorded which) from PBMCs. The receptors were sampled from a human donor in good health.

This clonotype was seen ten or more times. The V and J genes are TRBV7-2 and TRBJ1-5; 8 nucleotides agree with TRBD1. The length of the CDR3 is 13 residues. V was pared by 4 bases and J by 6 bases, with 2 bases of the junction left unmatched. The germline gives CDR1 SGHTA, CDR2 FQGNSA. CDR3 sequence: CASSSDRGQPQHF. DNA for the CDR3: TGTGCCAGCAGCTCCGACAGGGGTCAGCCCCAGCATTTT.

This clonotype showed up just a few times. The chain uses TRBV4-2 and TRBJ2-7; TRBD1 matches at 7 bases. Germline V lookup: CDR1 LGHNA, CDR2 YNFKEQ. The V and J ends lost 3 bases and 3 bases, in that order; junction bases with no gene match: 11. The CDR3 spans 16 residues. CDR3 nucleotides: TGTGCCAGCAGCCACGCGGCAGGGACAGCCGACTACGAGCAGTACTTC. Amino acid sequence: CASSHAAGTADYEQYF.

This clonotype was recorded many times. The J gene is TRBJ2-7, the V gene TRBV7-3; no clear D. The germline CDR1 and CDR2 sequences are SGHTA and FQGTGA. The length of the CDR3 is 13 residues. With 5 bases removed from V and 7 bases from J, the gap between germline ends came to 15 bases. The CDR3 is CASSPTRMAEQYF. The CDR3 nucleotides read TGTGCCAGCAGCCCAACCCGCATGGCGGAGCAGTACTTC.

The chain carries TRBV7-6 and TRBJ2-7; D gene unclear. Trimming shortened V by 0 bases and J by 5 bases, and 14 bases separated the two germline ends. The germline V gene encodes CDR1 SGHVS and CDR2 FNYEAQ. This CDR3 is 15 amino acids long. This CDR3 is CASSLASPGQNEQYF. CDR3 DNA: TGTGCCAGCAGCTTAGCCTCACCGGGTCAAAACGAGCAGTACTTC.

There are a few counts of this clonotype. The V and J genes are TRBV10-3 and TRBJ1-6, with 11 bases lining up with TRBD1. The CDR3 is 14 residues long. After removal of 4 bases from V and 9 bases from J, the junction contained 2 bases not matched to a gene. Germline loops: CDR1 ENHRY, CDR2 SYGVKD. Here the CDR3 DNA reads TGTGCCATCAGTGGGGGGACAGGGGGTTCACCCCTCCACTTT. Translating gives CAISGGTGGSPLHF.

In its sample, this clonotype was seen a few times. In this CDR3 the conserved last residue, phenylalanine or tryptophan, is missing, so a read error is likely. V is TRBV2 and J is TRBJ2-1; 10 bases align to TRBD2. Germline CDR1 is SNHLY and CDR2 is FYNNEI. This CDR3 spans 15 amino acids. V gave up 5 bases and J gave up 7 bases; unmatched junction bases: 8. The CDR3 DNA follows: TGTGCCAGCAGTCGGACTAGCGGTGTAGGGAATGAGCAGTTCTGC. It specifies CASSRTSGVGNEQFC.

In this sample, this clonotype turned up a few times. The rearrangement uses TRBV10-3 and TRBJ1-1; 7 nucleotides align to TRBD1. The CDR3 contains 14 residues. V was clipped by 6 bases and J by 0 bases; unmatched bases: 4. The germline CDR1 and CDR2 sequences are ENHRY and SYGVKD. CDR3: CAIRGDRLNTEAFF. The CDR3 DNA reads TGTGCCATCAGGGGGGACAGATTGAACACTGAAGCTTTCTTT.

As regards this clonotype: A read error may explain this, as a much larger clone is one base away. The V gene is TRBV7-2, the J gene TRBJ2-7; TRBD1 is a possible D gene (5 bases). The CDR3 loop spans 16 amino acids. Germline V gene sequence: CDR1 SGHTA, CDR2 FQGNSA. CDR3 sequence reads: CASGLAFQGSSYEQYF. CDR3 sequence (DNA): TGTGCCAGCGGCTTAGCTTTTCAGGGCAGCTCCTACGAGCAGTACTTC.

The V call is TRBV20-1, the J call TRBJ1-1; tentatively, D is TRBD1 (6 bases). V gave up 0 bases and J gave up 3 bases, with 14 bases separating them. CDR1 and CDR2 from the germline V gene are DFQATT and SNEGSKA (reference sequence). CDR3 length equals 15 residues. As DNA, the CDR3 is TGCAGTGCTAGAGAGGTACAGGGACTTGACACTGAAGCTTTCTTT. As protein: CSAREVQGLDTEAFF.

This clonotype was seen ten or more times. The chain combines TRBV2 with TRBJ2-7, with 11 bases identical to TRBD1. Germline loops: CDR1 SNHLY, CDR2 FYNNEI. The J segment lost 3 bases and the V segment lost 8 bases, leaving 6 bases of the junction unmatched. The CDR3 loop spans 14 amino acids. The CDR3 sequence: CASGTGQGVYEQYF. The CDR3, as DNA: TGTGCCAGCGGTACGGGACAGGGGGTCTACGAGCAGTACTTC.

V gene TRBV28 combines with J gene TRBJ1-2; D ambiguous. Germline V gene data show CDR1 as MDHEN and CDR2 as SYDVKM. Between the trimmed V and J ends, which lost 3 bases and 8 bases, there was a span of 19 bases. The CDR3 has 15 amino acids. CDR3 bases: TGTGCCAGCAGTTTTCTGCCCCCTGGTAGCCGAGGCTACACCTTC. It codes for CASSFLPPGSRGYTF.